The sequence of this T cell receptor (beta chain) was determined in a study of tumor and adjacent non-tumor tissue in lung cancer. Overall study context: The cohort had 12 adenocarcinoma, a couple of squamous cell and 1 small cell patients.

RNA was extracted from bulk tissue without any cell sorting. More than 3 cm separated this lung sample from the edge of the tumor. Study-level points and caveats: Tumor repertoires had a smaller top 100 clone share than normal lung.

To note about this clonotype: The antigen is not known.

The V gene end was trimmed by 7 bases and the J gene end by 3 bases; junction bases not matched to a gene: 3. The CDR3 consists of 13 residues. Germline assignment: CDR1 MNHEY and CDR2 SVGEGT. TCRbeta libraries were built with three rounds of nested PCR, modified from ARM-PCR. One entry per CDR3 protein results from TCRdb running MiXCR on the multiplex PCR reads. This sample has about 86,000 distinct CDR3 sequences; 76% occur once, and the top ten carry less than 25%. Sequenced sample: distant non-tumor lung tissue. The receptor comes from a woman between 50 and 59 years old with non-small cell lung cancer. The genes are TRBV6-2 or TRBV6-3 and TRBJ1-3; TRBD1 agrees at 7 bases. The CDR3, as DNA: TGTGCCAGCAAACAGGGGATTGGAAACACCATATATTTT. This encodes CASKQGIGNTIYF.